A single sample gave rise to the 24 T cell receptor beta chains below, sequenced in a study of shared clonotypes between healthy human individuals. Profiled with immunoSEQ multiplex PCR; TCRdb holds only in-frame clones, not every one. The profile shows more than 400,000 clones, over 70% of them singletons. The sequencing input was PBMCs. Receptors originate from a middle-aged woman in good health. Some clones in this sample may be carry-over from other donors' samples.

Here the CDR3 DNA reads TGTGCCAGCTCACCGACTCAGCAGACCGGGGAGCTGTTTTTT. Its protein product is CASSPTQQTGELFF. This sequence joins TRBV18 and TRBJ2-2; D call uncertain. The germline gives CDR1 KGHSH, CDR2 LQKENI. This CDR3 is 14 amino acids long. Trimming took off 3 bases at V and 5 bases at J, with 10 bases between the two ends.

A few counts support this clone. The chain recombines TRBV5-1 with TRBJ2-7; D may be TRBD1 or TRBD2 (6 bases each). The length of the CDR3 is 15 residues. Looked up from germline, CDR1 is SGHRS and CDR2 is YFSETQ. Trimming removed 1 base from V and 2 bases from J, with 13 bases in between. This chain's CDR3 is CASSLLGGRAYEQYF. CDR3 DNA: TGCGCCAGCAGCTTGTTGGGGGGCAGGGCCTACGAGCAGTACTTC.

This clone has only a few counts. The CDR3 nucleotides are TGTGCCAGCAGTCCCCCTAGCGGGAACACCGGGGAGCTGTTTTTT. Protein: CASSPPSGNTGELFF. The rearrangement joins TRBV27 to TRBJ2-2, with 7 nucleotides matching TRBD2. The CDR3 totals 15 residues. Germline CDR1 reads MNHEY; CDR2 reads SMNVEV (reference sequence). After removal of 5 bases from V and 1 base from J, the junction contained 4 bases not matched to a gene.

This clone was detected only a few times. The CDR3 loop reads CASSVGGGWNTEAFF. Written as DNA, the CDR3 is TGTGCCAGCAGCGTAGGAGGAGGGTGGAACACTGAAGCTTTCTTT. This chain connects TRBV9 to TRBJ1-1; D remains ambiguous. Germline V lookup: CDR1 SGDLS, CDR2 YYNGEE. The CDR3 has 15 amino acids. Trimming removed 0 bases from V and 1 base from J, with 10 bases in between.

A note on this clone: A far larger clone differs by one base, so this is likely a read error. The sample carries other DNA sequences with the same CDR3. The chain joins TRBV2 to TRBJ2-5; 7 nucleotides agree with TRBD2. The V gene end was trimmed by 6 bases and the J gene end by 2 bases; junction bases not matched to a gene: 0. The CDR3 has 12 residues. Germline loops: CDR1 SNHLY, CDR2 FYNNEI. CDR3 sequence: CASRGLQETQYF. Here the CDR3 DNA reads TGTGCCAGCAGGGGACTACAAGAGACCCAGTACTTC.

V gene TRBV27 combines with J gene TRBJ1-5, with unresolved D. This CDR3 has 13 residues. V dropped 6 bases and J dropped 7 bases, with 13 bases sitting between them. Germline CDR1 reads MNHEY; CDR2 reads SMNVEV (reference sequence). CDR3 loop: CASRPWTGQPQHF. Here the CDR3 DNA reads TGTGCCAGCAGGCCTTGGACCGGGCAGCCCCAGCATTTT.

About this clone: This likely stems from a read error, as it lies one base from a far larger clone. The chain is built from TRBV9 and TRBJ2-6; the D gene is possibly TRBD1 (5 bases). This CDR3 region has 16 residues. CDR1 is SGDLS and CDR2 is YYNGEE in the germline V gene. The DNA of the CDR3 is TGTGCCAGCAGCGTAACTCCCAGCTCTGGGGCCAACATCCTGACTTTC. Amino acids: CASSVTPSSGANILTF.

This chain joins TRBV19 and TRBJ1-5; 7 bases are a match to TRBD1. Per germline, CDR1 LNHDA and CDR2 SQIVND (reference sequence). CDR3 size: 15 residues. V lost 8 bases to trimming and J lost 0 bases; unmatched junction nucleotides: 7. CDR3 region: CASAGQPFSNQPQHF. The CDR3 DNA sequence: TGTGCCAGTGCGGGACAGCCTTTTAGCAATCAGCCCCAGCATTTT.

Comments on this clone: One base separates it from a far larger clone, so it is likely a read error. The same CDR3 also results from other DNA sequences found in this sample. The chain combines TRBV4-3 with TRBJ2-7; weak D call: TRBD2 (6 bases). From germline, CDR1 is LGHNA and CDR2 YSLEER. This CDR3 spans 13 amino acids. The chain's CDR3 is CASSQGGYYEQYF. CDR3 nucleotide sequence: TGCGCCAGCAGTCAAGGAGGGTACTACGAGCAGTACTTC.

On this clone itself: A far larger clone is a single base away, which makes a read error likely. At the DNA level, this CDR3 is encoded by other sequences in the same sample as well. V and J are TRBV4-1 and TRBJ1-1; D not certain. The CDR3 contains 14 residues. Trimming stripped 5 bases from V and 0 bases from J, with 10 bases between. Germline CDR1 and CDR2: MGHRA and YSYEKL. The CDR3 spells CASSSGLLNTEAFF. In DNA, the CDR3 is TGCGCCAGCAGCTCCGGGCTGCTGAACACTGAAGCTTTCTTT.

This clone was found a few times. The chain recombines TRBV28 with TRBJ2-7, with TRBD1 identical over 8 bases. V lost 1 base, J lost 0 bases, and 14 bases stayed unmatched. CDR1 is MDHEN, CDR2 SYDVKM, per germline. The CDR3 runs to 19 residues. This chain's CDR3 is CASSLYFWAGGLTSYEQYF. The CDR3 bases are TGTGCCAGCAGTTTATATTTTTGGGCAGGGGGCCTTACCTCCTACGAGCAGTACTTC.

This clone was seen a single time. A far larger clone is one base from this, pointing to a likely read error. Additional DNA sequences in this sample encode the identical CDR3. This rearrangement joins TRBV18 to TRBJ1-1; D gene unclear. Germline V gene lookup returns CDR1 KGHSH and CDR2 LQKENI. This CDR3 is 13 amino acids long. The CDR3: CASSLYMWTEALF. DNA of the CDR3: TGTGCCAGCTCATTATACATGTGGACTGAAGCTTTATTT.

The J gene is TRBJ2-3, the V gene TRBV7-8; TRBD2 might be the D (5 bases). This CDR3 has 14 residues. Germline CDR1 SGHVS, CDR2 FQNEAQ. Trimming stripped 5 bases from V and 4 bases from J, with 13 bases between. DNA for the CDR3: TGTGCCAGCAGCCCGCGGGCTAGATCAGATACGCAGTATTTT. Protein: CASSPRARSDTQYF. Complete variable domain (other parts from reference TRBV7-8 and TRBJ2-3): GAGVSQSPRYKVAKRGQDVALRCDPISGHVSLFWYQQALGQGPEFLTYFQNEAQLDKSGLPSDRFFAERPEGSVSTLKIQRTQQEDSAVYLCASSPRARSDTQYFGPGTRLTVL.

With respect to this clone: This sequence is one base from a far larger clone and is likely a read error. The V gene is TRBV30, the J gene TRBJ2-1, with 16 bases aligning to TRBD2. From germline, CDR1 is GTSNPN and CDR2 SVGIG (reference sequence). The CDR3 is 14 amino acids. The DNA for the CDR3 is TGTTCCTGGGGACTAGCGGGAGGGTTTTATGAGCAGTTCTTC. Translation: CSWGLAGGFYEQFF.

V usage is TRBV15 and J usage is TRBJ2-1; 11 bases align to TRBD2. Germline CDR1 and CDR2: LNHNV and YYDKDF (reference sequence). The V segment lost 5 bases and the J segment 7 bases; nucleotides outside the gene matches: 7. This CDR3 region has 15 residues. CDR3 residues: CATSGGLAGFNEQFF. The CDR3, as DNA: TGTGCCACCAGCGGAGGACTAGCGGGCTTTAATGAGCAGTTCTTC.

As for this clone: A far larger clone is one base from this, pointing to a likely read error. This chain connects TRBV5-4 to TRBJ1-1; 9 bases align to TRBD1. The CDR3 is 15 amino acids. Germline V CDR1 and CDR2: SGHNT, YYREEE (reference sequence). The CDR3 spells CASSFSDRGSTGAFF. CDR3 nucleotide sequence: TGTGCCAGCAGCTTCTCGGACAGGGGTTCCACTGGAGCTTTCTTT. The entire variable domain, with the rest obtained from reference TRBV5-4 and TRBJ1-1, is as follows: ETGVTQSPTHLIKTRGQQVTLRCSSQSGHNTVSWYQQALGQGPQFIFQYYREEENGRGNFPPRFSGLQFPNYSSELNVNALELDDSALYLCASSFSDRGSTGAFFGQGTRLTVV.

The CDR3 sequence is CASSPRDGSNQPQHF. DNA for the CDR3: TGTGCCAGTAGTCCCCGGGACGGTAGCAATCAGCCCCAGCATTTT. The chain combines TRBV19 with TRBJ1-5; D possibly corresponds to TRBD1 (5 bases). CDR3 size: 15 residues. Germline CDR1 is LNHDA and CDR2 is SQIVND (reference sequence). V dropped 5 bases and J dropped 0 bases, with 11 bases sitting between them.

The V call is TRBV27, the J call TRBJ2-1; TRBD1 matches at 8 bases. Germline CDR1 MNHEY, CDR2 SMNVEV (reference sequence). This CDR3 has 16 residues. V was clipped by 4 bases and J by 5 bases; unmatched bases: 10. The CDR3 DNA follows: TGTGCCAGCAGTTCATATGACAGGGGCAGCGACAATGAGCAGTTCTTC. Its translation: CASSSYDRGSDNEQFF.

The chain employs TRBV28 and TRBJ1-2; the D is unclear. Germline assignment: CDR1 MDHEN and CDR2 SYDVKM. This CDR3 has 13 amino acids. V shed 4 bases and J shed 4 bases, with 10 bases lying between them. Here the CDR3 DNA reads TGTGCCAGCAGTTCCCCCGGGAGCTATGGCTACACCTTC. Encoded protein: CASSSPGSYGYTF.

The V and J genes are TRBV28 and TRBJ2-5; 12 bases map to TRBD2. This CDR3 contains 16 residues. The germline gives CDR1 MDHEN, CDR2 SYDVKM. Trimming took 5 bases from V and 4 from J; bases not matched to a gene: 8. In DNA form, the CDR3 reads TGTGCCAGCAGTACCAGACTAGCGGGAGAGGGAGAGACCCAGTACTTC. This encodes CASSTRLAGEGETQYF.

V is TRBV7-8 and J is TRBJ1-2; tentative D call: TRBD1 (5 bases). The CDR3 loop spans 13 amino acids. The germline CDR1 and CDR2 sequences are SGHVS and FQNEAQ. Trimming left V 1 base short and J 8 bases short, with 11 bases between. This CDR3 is CASSLGSGDGYTF. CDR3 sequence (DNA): TGTGCCAGCAGCTTAGGGTCCGGGGACGGCTACACCTTC.

This chain's CDR3 is CASSQRRSTGELFF. CDR3 coding DNA: TGTGCCAGCAGCCAACGAAGGAGCACCGGGGAGCTGTTTTTT. This sequence joins TRBV16 and TRBJ2-2; D not certain. Germline values: CDR1 KGHSY, CDR2 FQNENV. The CDR3 is made up of 14 amino acids. The germline V and J ends were trimmed by 2 bases and 4 bases, with 8 bases remaining between them.

Here the CDR3 DNA reads TGTGCCAGCAGCCATGGGGGAGGGGTAACCGGGGAGCTGTTTTTT. As protein: CASSHGGGVTGELFF. This chain uses TRBV7-2 with TRBJ2-2; 7 nucleotides align to TRBD2. The CDR3 is 15 amino acids. From germline, CDR1 is SGHTA and CDR2 FQGNSA. J was trimmed by 5 bases and V by 5 bases; bases with no gene match: 8. Full variable domain (missing parts from reference TRBV7-2 and TRBJ2-2): GAGVSQSPSNKVTEKGKDVELRCDPISGHTALYWYRQSLGQGLEFLIYFQGNSAPDKSGLPSDRFSAERTGGSVSTLTIQRTQQEDSAVYLCASSHGGGVTGELFFGEGSRLTVL.

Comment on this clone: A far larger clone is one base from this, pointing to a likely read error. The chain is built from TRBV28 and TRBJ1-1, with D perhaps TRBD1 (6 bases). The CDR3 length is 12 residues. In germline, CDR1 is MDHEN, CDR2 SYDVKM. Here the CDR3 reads CTSRSGVTEAFF. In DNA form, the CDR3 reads TGTACCAGTAGGTCAGGGGTAACTGAAGCTTTCTTT.